The present TCR beta chain was sequenced within a study of cytomegalovirus exposure and HLA in healthy donors. Study in general: It was reported in a later analysis that the 90 to 150 validation repertoires used the same platform as the roughly 700 first-cohort repertoires.

CDR3 length: 16 amino acids. Germline CDR1 and CDR2: MGHRA and YSYEKL. Between the trimmed V and J ends, which lost 0 bases and 0 bases, there was a span of 6 bases. The assay was immunoSEQ multiplex PCR, and TCRdb's table has in-frame clones only and misses some. The profile shows about 160,000 clones, roughly nine tenths of them singletons. The donors were in the roughly 110-subject validation cohort; that cohort was separate from the roughly 700-subject first cohort. This sequence originates from a woman in her thirties in good health and CMV-seronegative. J is TRBJ1-6 and V is TRBV4-1, with D unresolved. Sequencing input: PBMCs. In nucleotides, the CDR3 is TGCGCCAGCAGCCAAGAGACGAGCTCCTATAATTCACCCCTCCACTTT. It codes for CASSQETSSYNSPLHF.